One and the same sample provided the 22 T cell receptor beta chains below, sequenced in a study of Ad26.COV2.S vaccination and SARS-CoV-2 variants. The table came from immunoSEQ multiplex PCR; TCRdb's copy has only in-frame clones and leaves some out. The sample gives some 460,000 clones, 89% of which show up once; 1.7% is in the top ten. Treatment in this sample: roughly 19 received Ad26.COV2.S at low or high dose, single or two shots; five or six received placebo; per-sample allocation not given. Day 63 after the first vaccine or placebo injection was the time point for sampling. Sequences were derived from peripheral blood, sampled in a trial of Ad26.COV2.S vaccine versus placebo. These receptors were obtained from a person aged 18-60 years who received the Ad26.COV2.S COVID-19 vaccine or a placebo.

The V call is TRBV20-1, the J call TRBJ2-7; D is possibly TRBD1 (5 bases). Between the trimmed V and J ends, which lost 3 bases and 2 bases, there was a span of 20 bases. This CDR3 is built from 16 residues. The V gene's germline CDR1 is DFQATT and CDR2 SNEGSKA (reference sequence). The CDR3 is CSASNQGKLLTYEQYF. The CDR3 nucleotides are TGCAGTGCTAGTAACCAGGGAAAGTTATTGACCTACGAGCAGTACTTC.

With regard to this clone: Different DNA sequences within this sample yield the same CDR3. This chain joins TRBV19 and TRBJ1-6, with 11 bases lining up with TRBD1. Germline CDR1 is LNHDA and CDR2 is SQIVND (reference sequence). The J segment lost 10 bases and the V segment lost 4 bases, leaving 6 bases of the junction unmatched. This CDR3 contains 15 residues. CDR3 protein: CASSTWGQGDSPLHF. In nucleotides, the CDR3 is TGTGCCAGTAGTACGTGGGGACAGGGGGACTCACCCCTCCACTTT.

The rearrangement uses TRBV29-1 and TRBJ2-5; 7 bases line up with TRBD2. Trimming cost V 3 bases and J 1 base; bases outside gene matches: 8. This CDR3 contains 15 residues. Looked up from germline, CDR1 is SQVTM and CDR2 is ANQGSEA. This CDR3 is CSVEGGTRAQETQYF. CDR3 in DNA: TGCAGCGTTGAGGGGGGGACTCGAGCCCAAGAGACCCAGTACTTC.

The chain uses TRBV28 and TRBJ2-1; D is undetermined. CDR1 and CDR2 from the germline V gene are MDHEN and SYDVKM. Trimming removed 5 bases at V and 10 bases at J, with 9 bases between. This CDR3 region has 11 residues. The CDR3 spells CASSELGEQFF. The CDR3 DNA is TGTGCCAGCAGTGAACTGGGGGAGCAGTTCTTC.

The chain employs TRBV6-1 and TRBJ2-1; perhaps D is TRBD1 or TRBD2 (5 bases each). Deletions cut 3 bases from V and 7 bases from J, with 13 bases between. The CDR3 totals 14 residues. CDR1 is MNHNS, CDR2 SASEGT, per germline. CDR3 in amino acids: CASSDLGTTNEQFF. CDR3 in DNA: TGTGCCAGCAGTGATCTAGGGACGACGAATGAGCAGTTCTTC.

This clone was observed a single time. The V call is TRBV28, the J call TRBJ1-2; D unclear. CDR1 is MDHEN, CDR2 SYDVKM, per germline. V lost 6 bases and J lost 3, with 11 bases in between. This CDR3 is built from 13 residues. The CDR3 spells CASRTAGYYGYTF. For the CDR3, the DNA is TGTGCCAGCAGGACTGCGGGGTACTATGGCTACACCTTC.

The chain has TRBV4-2 and TRBJ1-5; D is unresolved. The CDR3 length is 15 residues. Trimming cost V 4 bases and J 0 bases, with 10 bases left between them. From germline, CDR1 is LGHNA and CDR2 YNFKEQ. CDR3 nucleotides: TGTGCCAGCAGCCGTCGTTTGGGTAGCAATCAGCCCCAGCATTTT. This encodes CASSRRLGSNQPQHF.

The CDR3 DNA follows: TGTGCCACCAGCACCTGGACAGGGATAGGTCAGCCCCAGCATTTT. This sequence encodes CATSTWTGIGQPQHF. The V and J genes are TRBV15 and TRBJ1-5; 8 positions match TRBD1. The germline CDR1 and CDR2 sequences are LNHNV and YYDKDF (reference sequence). The length of the CDR3 is 15 residues. Trimming at V came to 4 bases and at J to 6 bases, leaving 8 bases not matched to a gene.

The chain links TRBV19 to TRBJ2-1, with D tentatively TRBD2 (5 bases). CDR3 length: 14 amino acids. Germline V gives CDR1 LNHDA, CDR2 SQIVND (reference sequence). Trimming took off 5 bases at V and 8 bases at J, with 16 bases between the two ends. The chain's CDR3 is CASSLKTSLDEQFF. The CDR3 DNA is TGTGCCAGTAGTCTGAAAACTAGTCTGGATGAGCAGTTCTTC.

The J gene is TRBJ2-5, the V gene TRBV4-1, with a tentative D call TRBD2 (6 bases). The CDR3 contains 15 residues. Per germline, CDR1 MGHRA and CDR2 YSYEKL. V gave up 9 bases and J gave up 5 bases, with 22 bases separating them. The CDR3 loop is CASPGLVCRDETQYF. The CDR3 nucleotides read TGCGCCAGTCCGGGACTGGTCTGTAGGGATGAGACCCAGTACTTC.

This chain uses TRBV4-2 with TRBJ2-3, with 10 nucleotides matching TRBD2. J lost 0 bases, V lost 0 bases, and 9 bases had no gene match. CDR3 length: 19 residues. The germline V gene encodes CDR1 LGHNA and CDR2 YNFKEQ. CDR3 sequence reads: CASSQDVTSGAPSTDTQYF. DNA for the CDR3: TGTGCCAGCAGCCAAGATGTTACTAGCGGGGCTCCGAGCACAGATACGCAGTATTTT.

The rearrangement uses TRBV4-3 and TRBJ2-7, with 10 bases lining up with TRBD2. V shed 0 bases, J shed 3 bases, and the junction held 5 bases outside the gene matches. The CDR3 spans 16 residues. Per germline, CDR1 LGHNA and CDR2 YSLEER. In nucleotides, the CDR3 is TGCGCCAGCAGCCAAGATCTTGCTAGCGGGGGCTACGAGCAGTACTTC. It yields the protein CASSQDLASGGYEQYF.

This clone was picked up one time. V and J are TRBV9 and TRBJ2-2; 7 bases map to TRBD1. The CDR3 covers 16 residues. In germline, CDR1 is SGDLS, CDR2 YYNGEE. The trim removed 3 bases at V and 1 base at J, leaving 6 bases unmatched. CDR3 sequence: CASSAYRGMNTGELFF. For the CDR3, the DNA is TGTGCCAGCAGCGCGTACAGGGGAATGAACACCGGGGAGCTGTTTTTT.

In this sample, this clone turned up once. This rearrangement joins TRBV29-1 to TRBJ1-3; D might be TRBD1 (6 bases). The V gene's germline CDR1 is SQVTM and CDR2 ANQGSEA. V lost 6 bases and J lost 3, with 18 bases in between. The CDR3 is made up of 15 amino acids. The CDR3 DNA reads TGCAGCGTCCAAGGAACAGGGAAGGGTGGAAACACCATATATTTT. Its translation is CSVQGTGKGGNTIYF.

The V gene is TRBV7-9, the J gene TRBJ2-2; D is perhaps TRBD1 (6 bases). Germline CDR1 reads SEHNR; CDR2 reads FQNEAQ (reference sequence). CDR3 length equals 15 residues. V lost 6 bases to trimming and J lost 5 bases, with 16 bases between them. CDR3 nucleotides: TGTGCCAGCAGGCCCCCAGGGGTTTCAACCGGGGAGCTGTTTTTT. It is translated as CASRPPGVSTGELFF.

The rearrangement links TRBV2 to TRBJ2-2; 7 nucleotides match TRBD2. With V trimmed by 6 bases and J by 1 base, 8 bases remained unmatched. Germline CDR1 reads SNHLY; CDR2 reads FYNNEI. CDR3 length: 16 amino acids. The CDR3 reads CASRGRGGENTGELFF. As DNA, the CDR3 is TGTGCCAGCAGGGGCCGGGGAGGGGAGAACACCGGGGAGCTGTTTTTT.

This rearrangement joins TRBV12-1 to TRBJ2-7; the table assigns TRBD2, which was not confirmed against the DNA. TRBV12-1 has pseudogene status. The CDR3 runs 16 residues. CDR3 residues: CACSGGCCLSSYEQYF. The CDR3 bases are TGTGCCTGCTCAGGCGGGTGTTGTTTAAGCTCCTACGAGCAGTACTTC.

This chain joins TRBV5-1 and TRBJ2-5; D may correspond to TRBD1 or TRBD2 (6 bases each). Germline CDR1 reads SGHRS; CDR2 reads YFSETQ. V was trimmed by 4 bases and J by 2 bases, leaving 12 bases between them. CDR3 length equals 14 residues. This CDR3 reads CASSVGGLQETQYF. As DNA, the CDR3 is TGCGCCAGCAGCGTGGGGGGCCTACAAGAGACCCAGTACTTC.

This sequence joins TRBV29-1 and TRBJ1-2; 7 bases map to TRBD1. Unmatched junction bases numbered 4, after V lost 5 bases and J lost 4 bases. CDR1 is SQVTM, CDR2 ANQGSEA, per germline. The CDR3 sequence is 12 residues long. In DNA form, the CDR3 reads TGCAGCGTTCCCACAGGGGTCTATGGCTACACCTTC. Translated: CSVPTGVYGYTF.

The chain combines TRBV6-7 with TRBJ1-3, with no clear D. TRBV6-7 carries the ORF label, with uncertain function. The CDR3 is 13 residues long. The V and J ends lost 8 bases and 3 bases respectively, with 11 bases between them. Here the CDR3 reads CASPFGLGNTIYF. DNA of the CDR3: TGTGCCAGCCCCTTCGGGCTTGGAAACACCATATATTTT.

This rearrangement joins TRBV4-1 to TRBJ1-5; possibly TRBD1 for D (6 bases). The CDR3 runs to 14 residues. Looked up from germline, CDR1 is MGHRA and CDR2 is YSYEKL. Trimming removed 1 base from V and 7 bases from J, with 11 bases in between. CDR3: CASSQAGAGQPQHF. For the CDR3, the DNA is TGCGCCAGCAGCCAAGCGGGGGCGGGACAGCCCCAGCATTTT.

The gene calls are TRBV20-1 and TRBJ1-2, with TRBD1 as a possible D gene (5 bases). The V gene lost 3 bases and the J gene lost 4 bases, with 15 bases spanning the gap. CDR1 DFQATT and CDR2 SNEGSKA come from the germline V gene (reference sequence). The CDR3 has 14 residues. The CDR3 loop reads CSASWGETIYGYTF. The DNA of the CDR3 is TGCAGTGCTAGTTGGGGGGAGACAATCTATGGCTACACCTTC.